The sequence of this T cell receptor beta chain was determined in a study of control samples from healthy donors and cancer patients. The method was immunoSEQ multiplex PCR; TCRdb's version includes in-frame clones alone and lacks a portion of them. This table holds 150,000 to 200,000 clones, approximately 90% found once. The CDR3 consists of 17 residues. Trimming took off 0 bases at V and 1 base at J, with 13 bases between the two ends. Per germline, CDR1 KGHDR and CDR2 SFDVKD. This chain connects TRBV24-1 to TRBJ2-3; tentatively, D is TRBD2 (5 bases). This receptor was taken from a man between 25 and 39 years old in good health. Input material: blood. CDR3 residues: CATSDLGLLDGTDTQYF. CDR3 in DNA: TGTGCCACCAGTGATTTGGGACTCCTAGACGGCACAGATACGCAGTATTTT.